The 25 T cell receptor beta chains listed next were all sequenced from one sample in a study of naive and memory T cell subsets. Both TRBC1 and TRBC2 were covered by a beta constant-region primer of two equimolar oligonucleotides. Ligated cDNA was amplified by four rounds of PCR with nested alpha and beta constant-region primers and SP2. MiXCR, applied by TCRdb to the UMI-ligation and nested PCR reads, yields one record per CDR3 protein. The sample holds under 35,000 distinct CDR3 sequences, about 18% seen once. The sequencing sample was made of effector memory CD4+ T cells from blood. Subset here: effector memory, CD45RA- CD27-. The source of these receptors is a human donor in good health.

This clonotype has ten or more counts. The chain recombines TRBV20-1 with TRBJ2-7; either TRBD1 or TRBD2 may supply D (6 bases each). The CDR3 extends over 15 amino acids. Germline V CDR1 and CDR2: DFQATT, SNEGSKA (reference sequence). The ends were cut back, 1 base at V and 2 bases at J, with 15 bases in the middle. The CDR3: CSARGAGRTAYEQYF. The CDR3 coding sequence is TGCAGTGCTAGAGGTGCGGGACGGACAGCCTACGAGCAGTACTTC.

Concerning this clonotype itself: One junction end disagrees with the germline gene, perhaps due to a read error. This sequence joins TRBV11-2 and TRBJ2-1, with D possibly being TRBD1 or TRBD2 (5 bases each). Germline CDR1 is SGHAT and CDR2 is FQNNGV. The CDR3 spans 17 residues. In nucleotides, the CDR3 is TGTGTCAGCAGCCCGGCGGGTTTCAGAACGAACAGGAATGAGCAGTTCTTC. Its translation: CVSSPAGFRTNRNEQFF.

The chain carries TRBV20-1 and TRBJ1-1; TRBD1 might be the D (5 bases). The CDR3 extends over 15 amino acids. Trimming shortened V by 1 base and J by 4 bases, and 16 bases separated the two germline ends. Germline V gene data show CDR1 as DFQATT and CDR2 as SNEGSKA (reference sequence). CDR3 sequence (DNA): TGCAGTGCTAGAGGAATCCTGGGGCGGCTCACTGAAGCTTTCTTT. Translated: CSARGILGRLTEAFF.

The chain has TRBV6-1 and TRBJ2-3; D may be TRBD1 (5 bases). The germline V gene has CDR1 MNHNS and CDR2 SASEGT. The germline V and J ends were trimmed by 6 bases and 6 bases, with 7 bases remaining between them. CDR3 length: 11 residues. CDR3 in DNA: TGTGCCAGCAGCAGGGTTGATACGCAGTATTTT. Translating gives CASSRVDTQYF.

Ten or more counts support this clonotype. In DNA form, the CDR3 reads TGTGCCAGCAGCTTAGCCCGACAGGGGAGCTCCTATAATTCACCCCTCCACTTT. Translated: CASSLARQGSSYNSPLHF. The chain couples TRBV7-8 to TRBJ1-6, with 8 positions matching TRBD1. Germline trimming cut 0 bases from V and 0 bases from J; bases unmatched to any gene: 4. The CDR3 runs to 18 residues. Looked up from germline, CDR1 is SGHVS and CDR2 is FQNEAQ.

The rearrangement uses TRBV5-6 and TRBJ1-3; no firm D call. This CDR3 is built from 12 residues. V shed 4 bases and J shed 3 bases, with 5 bases lying between them. Germline CDR1 is SGHDT and CDR2 is YYEEEE. The CDR3 is CASSVVGNTIYF. CDR3 nucleotide sequence: TGTGCCAGCAGCGTAGTTGGAAACACCATATATTTT.

The chain couples TRBV20-1 to TRBJ2-1; 7 bases match TRBD2. CDR1 and CDR2 from the germline V gene are DFQATT and SNEGSKA (reference sequence). CDR3 length equals 13 residues. With 6 bases clipped from V and 8 bases from J, the junction kept 10 bases outside the gene matches. The DNA for the CDR3 is TGCAGTGCCCAACTACTAGCGAAGGATGAGCAGTTCTTC. This gives the protein CSAQLLAKDEQFF.

V gene TRBV5-1 combines with J gene TRBJ2-7; D perhaps matches TRBD1 (6 bases). This CDR3 has 16 amino acids. Trimming cost V 3 bases and J 0 bases, with 16 bases left between them. Germline V gene lookup returns CDR1 SGHRS and CDR2 YFSETQ. This chain's CDR3 is CASSSRTASTSYEQYF. The CDR3 DNA sequence: TGCGCCAGCAGCTCCCGGACAGCCTCAACCTCCTACGAGCAGTACTTC.

This clonotype was seen many times. Here the CDR3 DNA reads TGTGCCTGGAGTGGTTTGGGATCTACCCGAATTTCACCCCTCCACTTT. Translated, it gives CAWSGLGSTRISPLHF. This rearrangement joins TRBV30 to TRBJ1-6; D is unclear. With 1 base removed from V and 9 bases from J, the gap between germline ends came to 19 bases. The CDR3 totals 16 residues. Germline V gives CDR1 GTSNPN, CDR2 SVGIG (reference sequence). Full variable domain (rest looked up from reference TRBV30 and TRBJ1-6): SQTIHQWPATLVQPVGSPLSLECTVEGTSNPNLYWYRQAAGRGLQLLFYSVGIGQISSEVPQNLSASRPQDRQFILSSKKLLLSDSGFYLCAWSGLGSTRISPLHFGNGTRLTVT.

This clonotype was seen at least ten times. V usage is TRBV6-4 and J usage is TRBJ2-3; unclear D gene. Trimming removed 3 bases from V and 4 bases from J, with 8 bases in between. Germline assignment: CDR1 MRHNA and CDR2 SNTAGT. CDR3 size: 13 residues. CDR3 sequence reads: CASSEIFSDTQYF. The CDR3, as DNA: TGTGCCAGCAGTGAGATCTTTTCAGATACGCAGTATTTT.

The chain is built from TRBV27 and TRBJ2-5, with D maybe TRBD1 (5 bases). The V end was cut by 3 bases, the J end by 4 bases, with 15 bases between. Germline V gene lookup returns CDR1 MNHEY and CDR2 SMNVEV (reference sequence). The length of the CDR3 is 15 residues. The CDR3 region is CASSLRLGRVETQYF. CDR3 in DNA: TGTGCCAGCAGTTTGCGACTGGGCAGGGTAGAGACCCAGTACTTC.

Concerning this clonotype itself: A much more abundant neighbour one base away suggests this may be a read error. The V and J genes are TRBV7-2 and TRBJ2-3; D not resolved. Trimming shortened V by 2 bases and J by 4 bases, and 4 bases separated the two germline ends. This CDR3 has 12 amino acids. Germline CDR1 is SGHTA and CDR2 is FQGNSA. This CDR3 reads CASSLYADTQYF. The CDR3 DNA follows: TGTGCCAGCAGCTTATACGCAGATACGCAGTATTTT. The whole variable domain, remainder taken from reference TRBV7-2 and TRBJ2-3, is GAGVSQSPSNKVTEKGKDVELRCDPISGHTALYWYRQSLGQGLEFLIYFQGNSAPDKSGLPSDRFSAERTGGSVSTLTIQRTQQEDSAVYLCASSLYADTQYFGPGTRLTVL.

The chain has TRBV4-1 and TRBJ2-7, with D hard to call. The CDR3 runs 16 residues. Germline V lookup: CDR1 MGHRA, CDR2 YSYEKL. Deletions cut 1 base from V and 0 bases from J, with 13 bases between. The CDR3 protein is CASSQGAGGSSYEQYF. The CDR3 coding sequence is TGCGCCAGCAGCCAAGGTGCCGGTGGGTCCTCCTACGAGCAGTACTTC.

The chain employs TRBV6-2 or TRBV6-3 and TRBJ2-4; D is unresolved. The CDR3 sequence is 16 residues long. Germline loops: CDR1 MNHEY, CDR2 SVGEGT. The germline V and J ends were trimmed by 1 base and 6 bases, with 16 bases remaining between them. CDR3 DNA: TGTGCCAGCAGTTACTGGGCAGGTCCGGCGATAAACATTCAGTACTTC. Its translation is CASSYWAGPAINIQYF.

A remark on this clonotype: This may be a read error, as it is one base from a much larger clone. The chain recombines TRBV7-2 with TRBJ2-5; no firm D call. Between the trimmed V and J ends, which lost 5 bases and 2 bases, there was a span of 9 bases. This CDR3 contains 13 residues. The V gene's germline CDR1 is SGHTA and CDR2 FQGNSA. The CDR3 here is CASSRNSQETQYF. CDR3 coding DNA: TGTGCCAGCAGCCGGAATTCTCAAGAGACCCAGTACTTC.

A few counts support this clonotype. The V gene is TRBV12-3 or TRBV12-4, the J gene TRBJ2-2, with 9 positions matching TRBD1. The V segment lost 8 bases and the J segment 6 bases; nucleotides outside the gene matches: 4. CDR3 length: 13 residues. The CDR3 here is CASDRTGAGELFF. In DNA form, the CDR3 reads TGTGCCAGCGACAGGACAGGGGCCGGGGAGCTGTTTTTT.

The chain couples TRBV20-1 to TRBJ1-2; D ambiguous. V lost 4 bases, J lost 1 base, and 7 bases lay in between. The CDR3 is made up of 12 amino acids. Germline CDR1 and CDR2: DFQATT and SNEGSKA (reference sequence). The CDR3 DNA sequence: TGCAGTGCTAATCCCAGTAACTATGGCTACACCTTC. Protein product: CSANPSNYGYTF.

The table lists this clonotype with many counts. V gene TRBV2 combines with J gene TRBJ2-7; tentative D call: TRBD2 (5 bases). The CDR3 is made up of 18 amino acids. Deletions cut 0 bases from V and 2 bases from J, with 20 bases between. The germline gives CDR1 SNHLY, CDR2 FYNNEI. Written as DNA, the CDR3 is TGTGCCAGCAGTGAAGCCCTGACGGGATTTTTCGCTACCTACGAGCAGTACTTC. Protein: CASSEALTGFFATYEQYF.

The chain is built from TRBV12-3 or TRBV12-4 and TRBJ2-3; TRBD1 matches 9 bases. V shed 4 bases, J shed 5 bases, and the junction held 7 bases outside the gene matches. There are 15 residues in the CDR3. The DNA of the CDR3 is TGTGCCAGCAGTTCACGGGACAGGGCGGGAGATACGCAGTATTTT. It yields the protein CASSSRDRAGDTQYF.

This chain links TRBV7-8 with TRBJ1-1, with a possible D match to TRBD1 (5 bases). The length of the CDR3 is 13 residues. V lost 5 bases to trimming and J lost 7 bases, with 14 bases between them. Germline V lookup: CDR1 SGHVS, CDR2 FQNEAQ. The CDR3 reads CASSPDSFVEAFF. The CDR3 coding sequence is TGTGCCAGCAGCCCAGACAGTTTTGTTGAAGCTTTCTTT.

This clonotype appeared a few times. The chain employs TRBV24-1 and TRBJ1-5; TRBD1 is a possible D gene (6 bases). Looked up from germline, CDR1 is KGHDR and CDR2 is SFDVKD. This CDR3 is built from 16 residues. V lost 5 bases to trimming and J lost 0 bases, with 13 bases between them. CDR3 nucleotide sequence: TGTGCCACCAGTGGCGGGGGCCGTTATAGCAATCAGCCCCAGCATTTT. Residues: CATSGGGRYSNQPQHF.

This clonotype appeared many times. V gene TRBV3-1 combines with J gene TRBJ1-4; no firm D call. CDR1 LGHDT and CDR2 YNNKEL come from the germline V gene (reference sequence). The CDR3 has 15 residues. Trimming took off 1 base at V and 6 bases at J, with 12 bases between the two ends. DNA for the CDR3: TGTGCCAGCAGCCAAGGGTTTGGGGTTGATGAAAAACTGTTTTTT. Its translation: CASSQGFGVDEKLFF.

This clonotype was observed a few times. The V call is TRBV20-1, the J call TRBJ2-4; 9 nucleotides line up with TRBD2. The CDR3 runs to 18 residues. CDR1 and CDR2 from the germline V gene are DFQATT and SNEGSKA (reference sequence). J was trimmed by 0 bases and V by 2 bases; bases with no gene match: 11. Written as DNA, the CDR3 is TGCAGTGCTAGATTTCCTGGGCTAGCGGGGCTAGCCAAAAACATTCAGTACTTC. The encoded protein is CSARFPGLAGLAKNIQYF.

This chain uses TRBV3-1 with TRBJ1-2; unclear D gene. The CDR3 sequence is 13 residues long. V lost 0 bases and J lost 4, with 6 bases in between. Per germline, CDR1 LGHDT and CDR2 YNNKEL (reference sequence). The CDR3 reads CASSQDRIYGYTF. CDR3 coding DNA: TGTGCCAGCAGCCAAGATAGAATCTATGGCTACACCTTC.

This clonotype was observed a handful of times. This sequence joins TRBV20-1 and TRBJ2-4; D perhaps matches TRBD1 (6 bases). The CDR3 contains 15 residues. The V end lost 6 bases, the J end lost 3 bases, and 18 bases lay between the germline ends. Germline V gene sequence: CDR1 DFQATT, CDR2 SNEGSKA (reference sequence). The CDR3 DNA is TGCAGTGCCAGCATTTATCGGACAGTCAAAAACATTCAGTACTTC. Its translation is CSASIYRTVKNIQYF.